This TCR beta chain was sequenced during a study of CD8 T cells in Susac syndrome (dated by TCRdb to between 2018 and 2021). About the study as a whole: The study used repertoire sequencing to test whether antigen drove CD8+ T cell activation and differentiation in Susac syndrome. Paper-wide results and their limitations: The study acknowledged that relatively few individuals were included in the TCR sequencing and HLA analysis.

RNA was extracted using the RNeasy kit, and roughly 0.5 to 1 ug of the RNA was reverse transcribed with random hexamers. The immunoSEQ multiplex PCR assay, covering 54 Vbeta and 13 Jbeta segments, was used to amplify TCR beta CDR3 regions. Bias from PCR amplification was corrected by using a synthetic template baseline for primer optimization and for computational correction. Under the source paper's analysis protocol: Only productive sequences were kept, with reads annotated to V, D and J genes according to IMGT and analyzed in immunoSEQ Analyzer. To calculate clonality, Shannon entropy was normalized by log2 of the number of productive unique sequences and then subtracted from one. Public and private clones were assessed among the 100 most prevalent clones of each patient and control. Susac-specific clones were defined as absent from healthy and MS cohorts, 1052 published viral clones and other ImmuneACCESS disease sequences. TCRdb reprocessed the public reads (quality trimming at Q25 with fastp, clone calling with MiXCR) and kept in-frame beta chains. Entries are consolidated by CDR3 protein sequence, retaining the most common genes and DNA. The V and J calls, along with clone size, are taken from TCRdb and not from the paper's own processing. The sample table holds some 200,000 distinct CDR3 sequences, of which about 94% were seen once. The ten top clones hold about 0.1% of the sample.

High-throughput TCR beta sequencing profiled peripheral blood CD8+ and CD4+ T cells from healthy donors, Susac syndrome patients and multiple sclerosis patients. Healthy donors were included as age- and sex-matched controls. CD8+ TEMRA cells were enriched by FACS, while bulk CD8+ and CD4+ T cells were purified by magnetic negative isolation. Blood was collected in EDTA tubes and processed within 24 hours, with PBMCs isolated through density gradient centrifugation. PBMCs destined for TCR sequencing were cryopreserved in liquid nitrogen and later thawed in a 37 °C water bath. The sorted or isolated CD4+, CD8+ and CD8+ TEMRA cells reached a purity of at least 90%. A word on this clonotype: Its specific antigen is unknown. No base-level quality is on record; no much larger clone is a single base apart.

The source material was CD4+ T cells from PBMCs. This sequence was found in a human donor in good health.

The CDR3 protein is CAWMRGRNNEQFF. At the DNA level, the sequence is TGTGCCTGGATGAGAGGAAGGAACAATGAGCAGTTCTTC. The chain was built from TRBV30 and TRBJ2-1; no D gene is confidently identified. From a lookup of the germline V gene (reference sequence), CDR1 and CDR2 are GTSNPN and SVGIG. The CDR3 covers 13 residues, taking in both the cysteine and the phenylalanine. CDR3 DNA is the only sequence kept; it has 39 bases, read in frame from the first base. V is cut by 4 bases and J by 5 bases, and the space between the germline ends is 12 bases.